Listed here are 13 T cell receptor beta chains from one sample, sequenced in a study of cytomegalovirus exposure and HLA in healthy donors. The method was immunoSEQ multiplex PCR; TCRdb's version includes in-frame clones alone and lacks a portion of them. The table includes roughly 140,000 clones, 85% to 90% detected once. The sample taken for sequencing was PBMCs. Receptors were obtained from a woman aged 18-29 years in good health and CMV-seropositive.

This chain uses TRBV27 with TRBJ2-1; 7 bases align to TRBD1. The junction had 14 bases not matched to a gene; V was cut back by 5 bases and J by 1 base. The CDR3 extends over 18 amino acids. Germline V gene lookup returns CDR1 MNHEY and CDR2 SMNVEV (reference sequence). CDR3 loop: CASSPYFERQGSYNEQFF. CDR3 in DNA: TGTGCCAGCAGTCCTTATTTCGAGAGACAGGGTTCCTACAATGAGCAGTTCTTC.

The chain recombines TRBV11-2 with TRBJ2-5; D is uncertain. With 3 bases removed from V and 7 bases from J, the gap between germline ends came to 12 bases. CDR1 and CDR2 from the germline V gene are SGHAT and FQNNGV. The CDR3 totals 13 residues. The CDR3 spells CASSFQQSGTQYF. CDR3 bases: TGTGCCAGCAGCTTTCAGCAATCAGGGACCCAGTACTTC.

The CDR3 coding sequence is TGTGCCAGCACCTTGACAGGTTTGGGGGATGCTTTCTTT. Translation: CASTLTGLGDAFF. The chain uses TRBV2 and TRBJ1-1; a possible D gene is TRBD1 (6 bases). The V end lost 7 bases, the J end lost 11 bases, and 20 bases lay between the germline ends. CDR3 size: 13 residues. The germline gives CDR1 SNHLY, CDR2 FYNNEI.

The chain links TRBV7-8 to TRBJ2-6; 9 nucleotides match TRBD1. The CDR3 contains 17 residues. Germline V gene lookup returns CDR1 SGHVS and CDR2 FQNEAQ. After removal of 4 bases from V and 2 bases from J, the junction contained 6 bases not matched to a gene. CDR3 DNA: TGTGCCAGCAGCTCATTACAGGGGGCCACTGGGGCCAACGTCCTGACTTTC. It translates to CASSSLQGATGANVLTF.

The gene calls are TRBV5-6 and TRBJ1-2, with 9 bases identical to TRBD1. The length of the CDR3 is 17 residues. Germline CDR1 and CDR2: SGHDT and YYEEEE. The trim removed 0 bases at V and 6 bases at J, leaving 12 bases unmatched. The CDR3, as DNA: TGTGCCAGCAGCTTGGCCTTAAGCTCCGGGACAGGGAATGGCTACACCTTC. Its translation is CASSLALSSGTGNGYTF.

This sequence joins TRBV10-2 and TRBJ2-7; tentatively, D is TRBD2 (5 bases). Trimming left V 4 bases short and J 6 bases short, with 16 bases between. The CDR3 extends over 14 amino acids. Per germline, CDR1 WSHSY and CDR2 SAAADI. The CDR3 loop reads CASSVRTYATEQYF. The CDR3 DNA is TGCGCCAGCAGTGTCCGGACTTACGCGACCGAGCAGTACTTC.

The rearrangement uses TRBV9 and TRBJ2-3; a possible D gene is TRBD1 (5 bases). CDR3 length: 17 amino acids. With 0 bases removed from V and 0 bases from J, the gap between germline ends came to 14 bases. Germline V gives CDR1 SGDLS, CDR2 YYNGEE. CDR3: CASSVAARQSSTDTQYF. The CDR3, as DNA: TGTGCCAGCAGCGTAGCGGCCCGACAGTCTAGCACAGATACGCAGTATTTT.

The rearrangement uses TRBV5-1 and TRBJ1-1, with 8 bases fitting TRBD1. The CDR3 contains 15 residues. With V trimmed by 0 bases and J by 4 bases, 5 bases remained unmatched. Germline V gives CDR1 SGHRS, CDR2 YFSETQ. CDR3 sequence (DNA): TGCGCCAGCAGCTTGGAGGGCAGGGGGCCCACTGAAGCTTTCTTT. Protein: CASSLEGRGPTEAFF.

The chain employs TRBV5-4 and TRBJ2-5, with 8 bases identical to TRBD2. This CDR3 has 15 residues. Germline trimming cut 0 bases from V and 5 bases from J; bases unmatched to any gene: 6. Germline V lookup: CDR1 SGHNT, CDR2 YYREEE (reference sequence). CDR3: CASSLDGTSLETQYF. CDR3 DNA: TGTGCCAGCAGCTTGGACGGGACTAGTTTGGAGACCCAGTACTTC.

In its sample, this clone was seen once. This sequence joins TRBV5-1 and TRBJ1-1; TRBD1 agrees at 8 bases. The V and J ends lost 4 bases and 7 bases, in that order; junction bases with no gene match: 9. CDR3 length: 14 residues. Germline V gene data show CDR1 as SGHRS and CDR2 as YFSETQ. CDR3 nucleotide sequence: TGCGCCAGCAGCGCGGGACAGGAGTTTGGTGAAGCTTTCTTT. This sequence encodes CASSAGQEFGEAFF.

This chain connects TRBV19 to TRBJ2-7, with D perhaps matching TRBD2 (5 bases). The germline V and J ends were trimmed by 1 base and 6 bases, with 16 bases remaining between them. Germline lookup yields CDR1 LNHDA and CDR2 SQIVND (reference sequence). This CDR3 has 15 amino acids. Here the CDR3 DNA reads TGTGCCAGTAGTATAGGGGGAGACCCCCTAGGCGAGCAGTACTTC. It specifies CASSIGGDPLGEQYF. The full variable domain, rest sourced from reference TRBV19 and TRBJ2-7, is DGGITQSPKYLFRKEGQNVTLSCEQNLNHDAMYWYRQDPGQGLRLIYYSQIVNDFQKGDIAEGYSVSREKKESFPLTVTSAQKNPTAFYLCASSIGGDPLGEQYFGPGTRLTVT.

V usage is TRBV30 and J usage is TRBJ2-1; no reliable D call. CDR1 GTSNPN and CDR2 SVGIG come from the germline V gene (reference sequence). Deletions cut 2 bases from V and 0 bases from J, with 11 bases between. The CDR3 has 15 residues. The DNA for the CDR3 is TGTGCCTGGAGTCCGAGAGCGTACTCCTACAATGAGCAGTTCTTC. This encodes CAWSPRAYSYNEQFF.

The J gene is TRBJ2-2, the V gene TRBV28, with 7 bases aligning to TRBD1. The CDR3 is 13 residues long. The V segment lost 8 bases and the J segment 5 bases; nucleotides outside the gene matches: 5. Germline lookup yields CDR1 MDHEN and CDR2 SYDVKM. The CDR3 nucleotides are TGTGCCAGCGGGCTCAGGGGGACCGGGGAGCTGTTTTTT. Translating gives CASGLRGTGELFF.